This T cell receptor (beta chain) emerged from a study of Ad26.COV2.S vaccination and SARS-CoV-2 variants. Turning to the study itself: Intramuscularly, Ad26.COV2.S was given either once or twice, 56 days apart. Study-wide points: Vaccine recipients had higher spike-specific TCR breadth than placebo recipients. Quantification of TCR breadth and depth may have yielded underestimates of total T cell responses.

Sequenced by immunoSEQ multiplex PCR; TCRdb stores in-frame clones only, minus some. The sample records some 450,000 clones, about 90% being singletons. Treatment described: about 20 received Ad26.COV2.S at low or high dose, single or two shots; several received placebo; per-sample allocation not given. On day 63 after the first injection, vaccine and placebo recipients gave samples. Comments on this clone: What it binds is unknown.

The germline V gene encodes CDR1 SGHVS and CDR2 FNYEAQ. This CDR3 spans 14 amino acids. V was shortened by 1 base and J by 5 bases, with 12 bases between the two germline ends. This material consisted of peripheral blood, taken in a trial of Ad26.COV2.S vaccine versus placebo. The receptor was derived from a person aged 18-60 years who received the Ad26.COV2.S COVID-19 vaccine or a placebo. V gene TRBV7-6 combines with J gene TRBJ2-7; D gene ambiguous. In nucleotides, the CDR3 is TGTGCCAGCAGCTTAGGGTCCGGGTCGGACGAGCAGTACTTC. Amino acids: CASSLGSGSDEQYF.